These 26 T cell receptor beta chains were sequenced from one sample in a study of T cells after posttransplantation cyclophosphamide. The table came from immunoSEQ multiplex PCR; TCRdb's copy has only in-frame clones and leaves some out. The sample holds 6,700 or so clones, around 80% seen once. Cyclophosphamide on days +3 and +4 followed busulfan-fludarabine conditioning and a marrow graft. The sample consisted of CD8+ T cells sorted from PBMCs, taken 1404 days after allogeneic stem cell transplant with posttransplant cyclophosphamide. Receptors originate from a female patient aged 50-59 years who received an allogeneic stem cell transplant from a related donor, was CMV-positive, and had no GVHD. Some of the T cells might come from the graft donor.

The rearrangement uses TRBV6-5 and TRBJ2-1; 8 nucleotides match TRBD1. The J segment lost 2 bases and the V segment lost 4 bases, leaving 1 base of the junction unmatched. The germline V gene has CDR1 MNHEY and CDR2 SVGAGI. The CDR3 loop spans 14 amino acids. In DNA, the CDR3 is TGTGCCAGCAGTTGGACAGGGCCCTACAATGAGCAGTTCTTC. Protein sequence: CASSWTGPYNEQFF.

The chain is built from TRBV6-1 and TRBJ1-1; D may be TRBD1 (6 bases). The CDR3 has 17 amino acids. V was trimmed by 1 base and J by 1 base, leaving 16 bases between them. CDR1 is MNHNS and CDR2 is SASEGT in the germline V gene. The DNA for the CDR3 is TGTGCCAGCAGTGAAGAGTCTGGGACACGGTCGAACACTGAAGCTTTCTTT. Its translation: CASSEESGTRSNTEAFF.

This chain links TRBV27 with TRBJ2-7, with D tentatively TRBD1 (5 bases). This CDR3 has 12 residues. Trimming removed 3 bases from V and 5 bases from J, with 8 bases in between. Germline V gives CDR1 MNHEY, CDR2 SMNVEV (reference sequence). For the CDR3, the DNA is TGTGCCAGCAGTTTCGGCAGGGACGAGCAGTACTTC. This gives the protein CASSFGRDEQYF.

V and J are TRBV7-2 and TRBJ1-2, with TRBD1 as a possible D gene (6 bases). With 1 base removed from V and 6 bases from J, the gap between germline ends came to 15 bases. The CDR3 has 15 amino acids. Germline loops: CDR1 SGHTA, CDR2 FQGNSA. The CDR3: CASSLDPGQGHGYTF. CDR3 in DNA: TGTGCCAGCAGCTTAGATCCGGGACAAGGCCATGGCTACACCTTC.

The CDR3 region has the DNA TGTGCCAGCAGTTTAGCGGGAGGGCCTTACGAGCAGTACTTC. Its protein is CASSLAGGPYEQYF. This chain connects TRBV27 to TRBJ2-7; 9 bases fit TRBD2. Germline CDR1 MNHEY, CDR2 SMNVEV (reference sequence). V was pared by 2 bases and J by 4 bases, with 3 bases of the junction left unmatched. The CDR3 consists of 14 residues.

The CDR3 region has the DNA TGTGCCAGCAGCTTGGTCGGTGAGACCCAGTACTTC. Encoded protein: CASSLVGETQYF. The J gene is TRBJ2-5, the V gene TRBV5-6, with D unresolved. The CDR3 extends over 12 amino acids. V lost 0 bases and J 5 bases, leaving 5 bases between the germline ends. In germline, CDR1 is SGHDT, CDR2 YYEEEE.

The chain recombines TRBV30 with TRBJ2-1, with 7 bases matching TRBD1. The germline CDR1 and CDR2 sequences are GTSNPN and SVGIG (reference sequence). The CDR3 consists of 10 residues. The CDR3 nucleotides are TGTGCTTTGGGACAGAATGAGCAGTTCTTC. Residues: CALGQNEQFF.

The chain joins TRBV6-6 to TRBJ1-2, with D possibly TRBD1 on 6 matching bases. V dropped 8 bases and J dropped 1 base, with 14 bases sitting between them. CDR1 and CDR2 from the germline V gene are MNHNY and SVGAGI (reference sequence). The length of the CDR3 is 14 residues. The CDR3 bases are TGTGCCAGCGGGGAAGGACAGTTTAACTATGGCTACACCTTC. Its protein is CASGEGQFNYGYTF.

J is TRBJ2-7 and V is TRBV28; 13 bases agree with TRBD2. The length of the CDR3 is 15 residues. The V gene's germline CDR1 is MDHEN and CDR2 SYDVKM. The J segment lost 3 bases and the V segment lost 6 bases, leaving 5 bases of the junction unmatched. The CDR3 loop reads CASSQLAGGLYEQYF. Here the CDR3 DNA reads TGTGCCAGCAGCCAACTAGCGGGAGGGCTCTACGAGCAGTACTTC.

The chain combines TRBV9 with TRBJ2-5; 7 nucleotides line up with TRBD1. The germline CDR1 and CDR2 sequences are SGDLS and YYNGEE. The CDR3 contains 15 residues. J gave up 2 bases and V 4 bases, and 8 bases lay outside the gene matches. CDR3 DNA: TGTGCCAGCAGCATGACCGGGACAGATCAAGAGACCCAGTACTTC. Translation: CASSMTGTDQETQYF.

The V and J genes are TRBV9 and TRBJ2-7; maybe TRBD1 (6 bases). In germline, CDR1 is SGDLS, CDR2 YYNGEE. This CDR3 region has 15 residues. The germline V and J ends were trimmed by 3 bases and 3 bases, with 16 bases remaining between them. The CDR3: CASSGTAVGFYEQYF. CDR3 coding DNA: TGTGCCAGCAGCGGGACAGCGGTGGGTTTCTACGAGCAGTACTTC.

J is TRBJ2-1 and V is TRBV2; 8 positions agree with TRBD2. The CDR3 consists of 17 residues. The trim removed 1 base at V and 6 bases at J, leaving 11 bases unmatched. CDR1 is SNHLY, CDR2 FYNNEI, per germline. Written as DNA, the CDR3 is TGTGCCAGCAGTGAAGGATTTGGCGGGAGGAAGGGCAATGAGCAGTTCTTC. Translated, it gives CASSEGFGGRKGNEQFF.

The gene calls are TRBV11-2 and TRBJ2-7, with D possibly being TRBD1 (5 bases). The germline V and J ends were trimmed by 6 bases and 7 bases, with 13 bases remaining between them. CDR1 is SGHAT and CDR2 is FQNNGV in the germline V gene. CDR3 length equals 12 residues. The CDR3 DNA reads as TGTGCCAGCAGATCCCAGGGCCGAGAGCAGTACTTC. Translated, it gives CASRSQGREQYF.

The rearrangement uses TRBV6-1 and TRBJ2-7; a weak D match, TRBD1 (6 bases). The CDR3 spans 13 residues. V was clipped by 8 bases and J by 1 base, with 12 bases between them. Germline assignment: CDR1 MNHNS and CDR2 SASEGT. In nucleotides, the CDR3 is TGTGCCAGCGGACACAGGGAATCCTACGAGCAGTACTTC. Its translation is CASGHRESYEQYF.

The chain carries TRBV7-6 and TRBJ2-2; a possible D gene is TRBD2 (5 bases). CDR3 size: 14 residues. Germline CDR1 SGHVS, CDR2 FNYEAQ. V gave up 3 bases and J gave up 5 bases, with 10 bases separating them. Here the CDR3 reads CASSLAGGTGELFF. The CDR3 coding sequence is TGTGCCAGCAGCTTGGCGGGCGGAACCGGGGAGCTGTTTTTT.

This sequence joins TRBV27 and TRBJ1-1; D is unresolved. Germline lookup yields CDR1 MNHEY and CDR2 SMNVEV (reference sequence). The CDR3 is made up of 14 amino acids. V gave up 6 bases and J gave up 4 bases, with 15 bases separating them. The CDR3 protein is CASSPGGGSTEAFF. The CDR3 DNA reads TGTGCCAGCAGCCCGGGTGGAGGAAGCACTGAAGCTTTCTTT.

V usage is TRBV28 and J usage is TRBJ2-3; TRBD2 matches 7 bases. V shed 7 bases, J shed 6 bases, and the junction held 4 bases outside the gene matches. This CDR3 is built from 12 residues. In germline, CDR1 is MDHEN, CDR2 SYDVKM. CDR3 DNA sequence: TGTGCCAGCACCCTTAGCGGGGATACGCAGTATTTT. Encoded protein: CASTLSGDTQYF.

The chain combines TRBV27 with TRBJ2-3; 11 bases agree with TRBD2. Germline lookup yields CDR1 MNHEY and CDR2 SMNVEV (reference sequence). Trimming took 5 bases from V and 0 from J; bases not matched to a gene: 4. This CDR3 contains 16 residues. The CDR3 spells CASSARLAGSTDTQYF. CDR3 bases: TGTGCCAGCAGTGCCCGACTAGCGGGGAGCACAGATACGCAGTATTTT.

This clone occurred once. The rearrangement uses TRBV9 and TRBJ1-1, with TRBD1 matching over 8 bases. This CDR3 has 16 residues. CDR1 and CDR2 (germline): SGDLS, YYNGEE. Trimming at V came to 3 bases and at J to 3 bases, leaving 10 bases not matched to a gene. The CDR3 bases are TGTGCCAGCAGCGCCTCCGTTGGACAGGGCTACACTGAAGCTTTCTTT. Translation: CASSASVGQGYTEAFF.

CDR3 sequence reads: CASRTGADGYTF. The DNA of the CDR3 is TGTGCCAGCCGAACAGGGGCAGATGGCTACACCTTC. This chain uses TRBV19 with TRBJ1-2, with TRBD1 matching over 7 bases. Trimming removed 9 bases from V and 6 bases from J; junction bases left unmatched: 7. There are 12 residues in the CDR3. Germline V CDR1 and CDR2: LNHDA, SQIVND (reference sequence).

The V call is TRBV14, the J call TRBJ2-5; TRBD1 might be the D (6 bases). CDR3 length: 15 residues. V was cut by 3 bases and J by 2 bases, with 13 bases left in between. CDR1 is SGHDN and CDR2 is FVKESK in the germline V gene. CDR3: CASSHFEDSQETQYF. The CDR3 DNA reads TGTGCCAGCAGCCATTTCGAGGACAGTCAAGAGACCCAGTACTTC.

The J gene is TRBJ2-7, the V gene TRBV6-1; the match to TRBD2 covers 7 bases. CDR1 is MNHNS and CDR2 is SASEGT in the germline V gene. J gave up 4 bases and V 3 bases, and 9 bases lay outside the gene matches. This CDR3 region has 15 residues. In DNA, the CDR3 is TGTGCCAGCAGTGAGACTAGCTTGAATGAATACGAGCAGTACTTC. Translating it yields CASSETSLNEYEQYF.

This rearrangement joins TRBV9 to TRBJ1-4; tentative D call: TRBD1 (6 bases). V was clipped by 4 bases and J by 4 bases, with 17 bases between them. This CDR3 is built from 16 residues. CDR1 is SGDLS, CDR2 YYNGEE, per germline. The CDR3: CASSPMKGGVNEKLFF. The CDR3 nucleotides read TGTGCCAGCAGCCCCATGAAAGGGGGGGTTAATGAAAAACTGTTTTTT. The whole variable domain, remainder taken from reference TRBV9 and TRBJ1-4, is DSGVTQTPKHLITATGQRVTLRCSPRSGDLSVYWYQQSLDQGLQFLIQYYNGEERAKGNILERFSAQQFPDLHSELNLSSLELGDSALYFCASSPMKGGVNEKLFFGSGTQLSVL.

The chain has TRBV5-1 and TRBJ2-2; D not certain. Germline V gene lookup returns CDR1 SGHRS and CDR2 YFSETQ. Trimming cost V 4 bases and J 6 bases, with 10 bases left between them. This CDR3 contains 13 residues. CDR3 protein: CASSPGVPGELFF. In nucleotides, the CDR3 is TGCGCCAGCAGCCCCGGTGTTCCCGGGGAGCTGTTTTTT.

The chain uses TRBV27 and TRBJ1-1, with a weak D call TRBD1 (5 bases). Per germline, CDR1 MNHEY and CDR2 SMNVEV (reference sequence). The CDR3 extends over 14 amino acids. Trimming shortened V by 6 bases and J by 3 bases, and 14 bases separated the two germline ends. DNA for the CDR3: TGTGCCAGCAGCCGTGACAGTGCATACACTGAAGCTTTCTTT. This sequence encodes CASSRDSAYTEAFF.

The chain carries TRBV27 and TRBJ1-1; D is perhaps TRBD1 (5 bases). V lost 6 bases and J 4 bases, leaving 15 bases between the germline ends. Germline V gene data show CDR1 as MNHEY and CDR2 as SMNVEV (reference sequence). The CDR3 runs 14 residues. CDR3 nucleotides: TGTGCCAGCAGCCTGGGTGGTGGGGCCACTGAAGCTTTCTTT. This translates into CASSLGGGATEAFF.